This record covers a single TCR beta chain. MiXCR, run by TCRdb on the 5' RACE reads, gives a single entry per CDR3 protein. This sample yields about 41,000 distinct CDR3 sequences, of which 4% to 5% are seen a single time; about 10% belongs to the top ten. This specimen comes from a study of T cells of healthy individuals. Germline V gene sequence: CDR1 SQVTM, CDR2 ANQGSEA. The CDR3 has 12 amino acids. V was trimmed by 5 bases and J by 2 bases, leaving 10 bases between them. The sequence came from a human donor in good health. This chain joins TRBV29-1 and TRBJ2-7; the D is unclear. The chain's CDR3 is CSVRVGAYEQYF. Here the CDR3 DNA reads TGCAGCGTTCGAGTTGGAGCCTACGAGCAGTACTTC.